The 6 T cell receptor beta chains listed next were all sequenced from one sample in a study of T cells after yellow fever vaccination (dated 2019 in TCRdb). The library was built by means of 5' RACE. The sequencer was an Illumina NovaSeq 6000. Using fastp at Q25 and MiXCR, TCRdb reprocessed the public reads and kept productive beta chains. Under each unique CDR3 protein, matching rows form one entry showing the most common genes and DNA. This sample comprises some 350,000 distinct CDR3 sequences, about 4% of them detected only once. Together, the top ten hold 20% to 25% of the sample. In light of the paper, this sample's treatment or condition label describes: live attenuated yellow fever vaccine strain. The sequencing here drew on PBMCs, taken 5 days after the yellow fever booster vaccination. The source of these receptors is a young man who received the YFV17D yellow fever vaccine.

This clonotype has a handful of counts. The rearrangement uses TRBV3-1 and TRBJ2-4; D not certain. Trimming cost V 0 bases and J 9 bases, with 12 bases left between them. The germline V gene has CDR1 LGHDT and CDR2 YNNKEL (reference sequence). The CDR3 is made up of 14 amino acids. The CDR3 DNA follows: TGTGCCAGCAGCCAAGATTCGCTCCTTAGCATTCAGTACTTC. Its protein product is CASSQDSLLSIQYF.

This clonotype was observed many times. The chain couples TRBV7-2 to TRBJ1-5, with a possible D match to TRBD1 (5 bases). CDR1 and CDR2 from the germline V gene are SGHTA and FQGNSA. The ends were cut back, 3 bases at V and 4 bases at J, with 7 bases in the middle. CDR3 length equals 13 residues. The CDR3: CASSFRVNQPQHF. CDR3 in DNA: TGTGCCAGCAGCTTCAGGGTTAATCAGCCCCAGCATTTT. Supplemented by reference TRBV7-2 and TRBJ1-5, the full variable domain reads GAGVSQSPSNKVTEKGKDVELRCDPISGHTALYWYRQSLGQGLEFLIYFQGNSAPDKSGLPSDRFSAERTGGSVSTLTIQRTQQEDSAVYLCASSFRVNQPQHFGDGTRLSIL.

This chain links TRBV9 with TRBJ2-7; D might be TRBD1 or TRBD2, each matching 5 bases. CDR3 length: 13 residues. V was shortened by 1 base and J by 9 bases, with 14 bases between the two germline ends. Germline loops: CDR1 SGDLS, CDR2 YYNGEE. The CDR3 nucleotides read TGTGCCAGCAGCGTACAGGGAGATGGGTGGCAGTACTTC. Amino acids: CASSVQGDGWQYF.

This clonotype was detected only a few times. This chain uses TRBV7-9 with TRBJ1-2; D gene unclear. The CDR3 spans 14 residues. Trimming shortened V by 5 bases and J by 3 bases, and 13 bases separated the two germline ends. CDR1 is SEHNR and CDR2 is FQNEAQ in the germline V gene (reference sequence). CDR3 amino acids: CASSLTAIYYGYTF. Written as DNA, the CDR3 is TGTGCCAGCAGCCTTACAGCAATCTACTATGGCTACACCTTC. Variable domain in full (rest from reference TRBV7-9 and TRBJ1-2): DTGVSQNPRHKITKRGQNVTFRCDPISEHNRLYWYRQTLGQGPEFLTYFQNEAQLEKSRLLSDRFSAERPKGSFSTLEIQRTEQGDSAMYLCASSLTAIYYGYTFGSGTRLTVV.

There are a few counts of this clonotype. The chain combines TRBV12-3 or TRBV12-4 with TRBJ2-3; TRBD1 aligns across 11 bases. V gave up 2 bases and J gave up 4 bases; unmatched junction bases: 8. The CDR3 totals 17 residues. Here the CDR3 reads CASSLPPGQGASDTQYF. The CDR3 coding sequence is TGTGCCAGCAGTTTACCCCCCGGACAGGGGGCCTCAGATACGCAGTATTTT.

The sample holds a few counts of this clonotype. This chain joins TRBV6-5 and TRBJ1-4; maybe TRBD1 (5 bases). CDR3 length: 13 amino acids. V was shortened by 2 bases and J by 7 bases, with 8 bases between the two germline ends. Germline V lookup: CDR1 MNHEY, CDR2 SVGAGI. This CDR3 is CASSYGGGEKLFF. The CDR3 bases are TGTGCCAGCAGTTACGGGGGTGGTGAAAAACTGTTTTTT.